This T cell receptor (beta chain) came from a study of cytomegalovirus exposure and HLA in healthy donors. A roughly 120-subject validation cohort, separate from the 666-subject first cohort, supplied the donors. V dropped 5 bases and J dropped 7; count of bases not matched to a gene: 6. The CDR3 totals 14 residues. Germline values: CDR1 SEHNR, CDR2 FQNEAQ (reference sequence). TCRdb keeps only in-frame clones here, not all; method: immunoSEQ multiplex PCR. The top ten hold less than 5% of the sample, which has about 73,000 clones, over 85% seen once. Overall study results and limits: A list of around 150 TCR beta chains associated with cytomegalovirus was given.

Notes on this clone: The antigen is undetermined.

The TCR was taken from a woman between 18 and 29 years old in good health and CMV-seropositive. The chain joins TRBV7-9 to TRBJ1-4; 8 bases fit TRBD1. Sequenced: PBMCs. CDR3 nucleotides: TGTGCCAGCAGCCTCGACAGGGGTGGTGAAAAACTGTTTTTT. Residues: CASSLDRGGEKLFF.